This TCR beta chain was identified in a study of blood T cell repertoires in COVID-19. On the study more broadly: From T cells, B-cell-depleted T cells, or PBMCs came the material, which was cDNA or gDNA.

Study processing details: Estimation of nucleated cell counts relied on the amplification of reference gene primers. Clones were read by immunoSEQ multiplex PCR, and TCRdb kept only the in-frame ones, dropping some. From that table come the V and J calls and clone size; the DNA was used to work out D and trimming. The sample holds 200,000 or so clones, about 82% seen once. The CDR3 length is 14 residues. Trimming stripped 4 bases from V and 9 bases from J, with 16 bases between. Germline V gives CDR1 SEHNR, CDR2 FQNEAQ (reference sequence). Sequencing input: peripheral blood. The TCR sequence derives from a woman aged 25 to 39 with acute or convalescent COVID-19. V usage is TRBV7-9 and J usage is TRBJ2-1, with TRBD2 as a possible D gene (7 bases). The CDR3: CASSWEGGRGEQFF. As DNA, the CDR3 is TGTGCCAGCAGCTGGGAGGGGGGTCGCGGTGAGCAGTTCTTC.